This is a list of T cell receptor beta chains from one sample in a study of T cell responses to AZD1222 COVID-19 vaccine. The table came from immunoSEQ multiplex PCR; TCRdb's copy has only in-frame clones and leaves some out. The profile shows more than 95,000 clones, around nine tenths of them singletons. The material was peripheral blood, obtained 28 days after the second AZD1222 dose. The receptors shown here come from an adult who received the AZD1222 COVID-19 vaccine. Each CDR3 is given without its conserved first and last residue.

v_call cdr3_aa
TRBV3-1/TRBV3-2 ASSQVVQGRGYGYT
TRBV27 ASSRPGGTDTQY
TRBV5-4 ASSLVGQGGSGNTIY
TRBV13 ASSFGTSGRGGTDTQY
TRBV3-1/TRBV3-2 ASSQDDRWHGYT
TRBV4-2 ASSPGETGDRTDTQY
TRBV9 ASSAPGQGAGKLF
TRBV5-6 ASSGQGAGT
TRBV7-3 ASSSGQGRPLH
TRBV11-2 ASSQGSRYEQY
TRBV2 ASTELGGNTEAF
TRBV9 ASSVARTAPSYEQY
TRBV27 ASSFGQENSPLH
TRBV21-1 ASSPPGRLCQPQH
TRBV13 ASSPGTADYNEQF
TRBV5-8 ASSLEGGMDEQF
TRBV19 ASSIRGSAGRTDTQY
TRBV25-1 ASSEYQEGTEAF
TRBV30 ASLLSHEQY
TRBV11-1 ASSLAHRGDTQY
TRBV19 ATTGAPLYNEQF
TRBV5-1 ASSLETPNYGYT
TRBV7-9 ASSPTLLGTIY
TRBV7-2 ASSLAALAGVTQY
TRBV18 ASSPWTGTSMTGELF
TRBV28 ASSLYRAAGGYT
TRBV7-3 ASSLEQGANSPLH
TRBV28 ASSTGASGNTIY
TRBV20-1 SAGVNTEAF
TRBV6-6 ASSPGQGASPLH
TRBV7-2 ASSRTTSGGLATYEQY
TRBV28 ASSNSPSLAAF
TRBV29-1 SVEGDRGSDEQF
TRBV7-2 ASSYGASYGYT
TRBV5-4 ASSLSGARGEKLF
TRBV3-1/TRBV3-2 ASSGDRGHPSGYT